The rows below give T cell receptor beta chains drawn from one sample of a study of graft-versus-host responses after intestinal transplantation. The antigens of these receptors remain unknown. Assay used: immunoSEQ multiplex PCR; TCRdb lists only in-frame clones, some missing. The data show around 97,000 clones, roughly nine tenths seen once. The input for sequencing was unstimulated CD4+ T cells sorted from spleen or lymph node cells, taken before transplant. The receptors come from a human donor who was the organ donor for an intestinal transplant. The CDR3 runs from the conserved cysteine through the conserved F or W. Each record gives: D gene, J gene, clone size, V gene, CDR3 protein. The D gene is left open where the match is weak. The listing skips clone size in some rows; elsewhere it reads once, few, many or a size class.

d_gene: TRBD1; j_gene: TRBJ1-1; abundance: .; v_gene: TRBV18; CDR3aa: CASSPRQGNTEAFF
d_gene: TRBD1; j_gene: TRBJ2-5; abundance: few; v_gene: TRBV7-2; CDR3aa: CASSLRTGETQYF
d_gene: TRBD2; j_gene: TRBJ2-1; abundance: .; v_gene: TRBV7-3; CDR3aa: CASSPNSGGAIYNEQFF
d_gene: TRBD1; j_gene: TRBJ2-1; abundance: .; v_gene: TRBV6-1; CDR3aa: CASSNQGASFNEQFF
d_gene: TRBD1; j_gene: TRBJ2-7; abundance: once; v_gene: TRBV18; CDR3aa: CASSPFTGGHEQYF
d_gene: TRBD2; j_gene: TRBJ2-3; abundance: .; v_gene: TRBV7-2; CDR3aa: CASSSPTSGRRTDTQYF
d_gene: .; j_gene: TRBJ2-5; abundance: .; v_gene: TRBV12-2; CDR3aa: CASRGSGQGKTQYF
d_gene: .; j_gene: TRBJ2-2; abundance: .; v_gene: TRBV27; CDR3aa: CASSLLGPGELFF
d_gene: .; j_gene: TRBJ2-7; abundance: .; v_gene: TRBV4-3; CDR3aa: CASSQKGGGGEQYF
d_gene: TRBD2; j_gene: TRBJ2-5; abundance: once; v_gene: TRBV4-1; CDR3aa: CASSQDGTAWRGGRGVYF
d_gene: TRBD1; j_gene: TRBJ1-1; abundance: .; v_gene: TRBV27; CDR3aa: CASSGRGTVRTEAFF
d_gene: .; j_gene: TRBJ2-1; abundance: .; v_gene: TRBV20-1; CDR3aa: CSAPTYEQFF
d_gene: .; j_gene: TRBJ1-2; abundance: .; v_gene: TRBV7-5; CDR3aa: CARSSPRDGYTF
d_gene: .; j_gene: TRBJ1-6; abundance: .; v_gene: TRBV6-5; CDR3aa: CASSYRMTDNSPLHF
d_gene: .; j_gene: TRBJ1-1; abundance: .; v_gene: TRBV28; CDR3aa: CASWTAPMNTEAFF
d_gene: TRBD2; j_gene: TRBJ2-1; abundance: .; v_gene: TRBV11-2; CDR3aa: CASSSPLTGGSYNEQFF
d_gene: TRBD1; j_gene: TRBJ1-4; abundance: .; v_gene: TRBV7-9; CDR3aa: CASSFGTANEKLFF
d_gene: .; j_gene: TRBJ2-3; abundance: .; v_gene: TRBV2; CDR3aa: CASSGQSMGSTDTQYF
d_gene: .; j_gene: TRBJ2-7; abundance: .; v_gene: TRBV7-9; CDR3aa: CASSLAGLPYEQYF
d_gene: .; j_gene: TRBJ2-1; abundance: .; v_gene: TRBV7-6; CDR3aa: CASSYRDEQFF
d_gene: .; j_gene: TRBJ1-4; abundance: .; v_gene: TRBV14; CDR3aa: CASSQVRGGREKLFF
d_gene: .; j_gene: TRBJ1-1; abundance: once; v_gene: TRBV29-1; CDR3aa: CSVGHGLGENTEAFF